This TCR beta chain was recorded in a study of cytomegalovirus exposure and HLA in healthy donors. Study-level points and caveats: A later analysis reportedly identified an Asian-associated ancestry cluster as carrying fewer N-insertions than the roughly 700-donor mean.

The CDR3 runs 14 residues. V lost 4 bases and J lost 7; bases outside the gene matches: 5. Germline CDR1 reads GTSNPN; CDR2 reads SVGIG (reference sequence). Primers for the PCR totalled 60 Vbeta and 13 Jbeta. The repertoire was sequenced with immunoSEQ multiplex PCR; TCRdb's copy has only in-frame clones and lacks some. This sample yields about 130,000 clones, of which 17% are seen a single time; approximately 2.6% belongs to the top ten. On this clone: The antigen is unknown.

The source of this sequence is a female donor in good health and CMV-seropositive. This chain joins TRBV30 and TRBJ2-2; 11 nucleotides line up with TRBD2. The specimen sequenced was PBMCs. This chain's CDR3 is CAWILAGGVGELFF. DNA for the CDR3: TGTGCCTGGATTCTAGCGGGGGGCGTCGGGGAGCTGTTTTTT. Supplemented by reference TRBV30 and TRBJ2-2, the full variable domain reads SQTIHQWPATLVQPVGSPLSLECTVEGTSNPNLYWYRQAAGRGLQLLFYSVGIGQISSEVPQNLSASRPQDRQFILSSKKLLLSDSGFYLCAWILAGGVGELFFGEGSRLTVL.